The rows below give T cell receptor beta chains drawn from one sample of a study of T cell changes during pregnancy in multiple sclerosis. Here immunoSEQ multiplex PCR was the method, and the copy in TCRdb shows in-frame clones only, minus some. The sample has roughly 80,000 clones, around 93% seen once. This sample comprised peripheral blood, obtained in the first trimester of pregnancy. These receptors were collected from a female donor with multiple sclerosis, enrolled in a pregnancy study. Each CDR3 is given with its conserved first and last residue. A D gene is named only where the DNA matches it firmly. The size of a clone is reported for some rows only, either as once, few or many, or as a class for expanded clones.

-,TRBJ2-7,TRBV19,once,CASRGISYEQYF,TGTGCCAGTCGCGGGATCTCCTACGAGCAGTACTTC
-,TRBJ2-6,TRBV7-3,-,CASSLPTTQGWGANVLTF,TGTGCCAGCAGCTTACCCACGACACAGGGTTGGGGGGCCAACGTCCTGACTTTC
TRBD1,TRBJ1-2,TRBV6-6,-,CASSYYHTGQGSYTF,TGTGCCAGCAGTTACTATCACACGGGACAGGGGAGCTACACCTTC
-,TRBJ1-2,TRBV7-2,-,CASSLGQIYGYTF,TGTGCCAGCAGCTTAGGGCAGATCTATGGCTACACCTTC
TRBD2,TRBJ2-3,TRBV5-1,-,CASSSGGAGDTQYF,TGCGCCAGCAGTAGCGGGGGGGCTGGAGATACGCAGTATTTT
-,TRBJ1-4,TRBV5-1,-,CASSAGGARGEKLFF,TGCGCCAGCAGCGCCGGAGGGGCTCGTGGCGAAAAACTGTTTTTT
-,TRBJ2-2,TRBV23-1,-,CAILAQEPSRENTGELFF,TGCGCCATCCTCGCCCAGGAACCCTCTCGGGAGAACACCGGGGAGCTGTTTTTT
-,TRBJ2-5,TRBV9,-,CASSVEGQAQETQYF,TGTGCCAGCAGCGTAGAGGGGCAGGCTCAAGAGACCCAGTACTTC
-,TRBJ1-2,TRBV28,-,CASSLRPRSYGYTF,TGTGCCAGCAGCCTGCGACCCCGGAGCTATGGCTACACCTTC
-,TRBJ1-5,TRBV6-5,-,CASRESGGSNQPQHF,TGTGCCAGCAGAGAATCCGGGGGAAGTAATCAGCCCCAGCATTTT
TRBD2,TRBJ2-3,TRBV5-4,-,CASHGTSDGDTQYF,TGTGCCAGCCACGGGACTAGCGACGGTGATACGCAGTATTTT
TRBD1,TRBJ2-3,TRBV4-1,-,CASSQDRDRWRDTQYF,TGCGCCAGCAGCCAAGACCGGGACAGGTGGAGGGATACGCAGTATTTT
-,TRBJ2-5,TRBV10-3,once,CAISVRGRETQYF,TGTGCCATCAGTGTTAGGGGCCGGGAGACCCAGTACTTC
-,TRBJ2-2,TRBV7-9,-,CASSPRRGLRDKNGELFF,TGTGCCAGCAGCCCCCGGCGGGGTTTGCGGGATAAGAACGGGGAGCTGTTTTTT
TRBD1,TRBJ1-2,TRBV5-1,once,CASSAGQTNYGYTF,TGCGCCAGCAGCGCGGGACAGACTAACTATGGCTACACCTTC
-,TRBJ1-3,TRBV28,-,CASSLSAGNTIYF,TGTGCCAGCAGTTTATCGGCTGGAAACACCATATATTTT
-,TRBJ1-4,TRBV11-2,-,CASSPHYFRQSTNEKLFF,TGTGCCAGCAGCCCCCATTATTTTAGACAATCAACTAATGAAAAACTGTTTTTT
-,TRBJ2-3,TRBV5-1,-,CASSFGGDTQYF,TGCGCCAGCAGCTTCGGCGGAGATACGCAGTATTTT
-,TRBJ2-2,TRBV4-1,-,CASSQHNTGELFF,TGCGCCAGCAGCCAACATAACACCGGGGAGCTGTTTTTT
TRBD2,TRBJ2-7,TRBV7-3,-,CASSLGLASSGEQYF,TGTGCCAGCAGCTTAGGACTAGCCTCATCCGGCGAGCAGTACTTC
-,TRBJ2-3,TRBV7-6,-,CASSLGWATDTQYF,TGTGCCAGCAGCCTAGGCTGGGCCACAGATACGCAGTATTTT
TRBD2,TRBJ2-5,TRBV10-3,few,CAISIPGTSGVEETQYF,TGTGCCATCAGTATACCCGGGACTAGCGGGGTGGAGGAGACCCAGTACTTC
TRBD1,TRBJ1-5,TRBV19,once,CASDPTGPNQPQHF,TGTGCCAGTGACCCGACAGGGCCCAATCAGCCCCAGCATTTT
-,TRBJ1-1,TRBV18,-,CASSPGSGNTEAFF,TGTGCCAGCTCACCTGGCAGCGGGAACACTGAAGCTTTCTTT
TRBD1,TRBJ1-2,TRBV6-6,-,CASSLNLRGRHFGYTF,TGTGCCAGCAGCCTCAATTTAAGGGGGCGGCATTTTGGCTACACCTTC
TRBD1,TRBJ1-1,TRBV6-5,-,CASSYSGQANTEAFF,TGTGCCAGCAGTTACTCGGGACAGGCGAACACTGAAGCTTTCTTT
TRBD1,TRBJ2-7,TRBV19,-,CASSSDRISYEQYF,TGTGCCAGTAGTTCGGACAGGATCTCCTACGAGCAGTACTTC
-,TRBJ2-1,TRBV19,-,CASSINGLEQFF,TGTGCCAGTAGTATAAACGGACTAGAGCAGTTCTTC
-,TRBJ2-3,TRBV13,-,CASSSEGLSGTDTQYF,TGTGCCAGCAGCTCCGAGGGACTCTCGGGTACAGATACGCAGTATTTT
TRBD2,TRBJ2-2,TRBV7-9,-,CASSLPSGGDSTGELFF,TGTGCCAGCAGCCTCCCGTCGGGGGGAGACAGCACCGGGGAGCTGTTTTTT
TRBD2,TRBJ2-1,TRBV27,-,CASSFPGLAGYEQFF,TGTGCCAGCAGTTTCCCGGGACTAGCGGGATATGAGCAGTTCTTC
-,TRBJ2-1,TRBV5-5,-,CASSPQGKGFGEQFF,TGTGCCAGCAGCCCCCAGGGGAAAGGGTTTGGTGAGCAGTTCTTC
TRBD1,TRBJ1-5,TRBV19,-,CASTLTGQGNQPQHF,TGTGCCAGCACCTTAACCGGACAGGGGAATCAGCCCCAGCATTTT
-,TRBJ1-2,TRBV28,-,CASSLGQFYGYTF,TGTGCCAGCAGTTTAGGGCAGTTCTATGGCTACACCTTC
TRBD1,TRBJ1-5,TRBV19,-,CASRTPGTAVDQPQHF,TGTGCCAGCCGCACGCCCGGGACAGCCGTGGATCAGCCCCAGCATTTT
-,TRBJ1-3,TRBV9,-,CASSVDPGTFSGNTIYF,TGTGCCAGCAGCGTAGACCCCGGGACTTTCTCTGGAAACACCATATATTTT
-,TRBJ1-2,TRBV19,-,CATHGLGSYTF,TGTGCCACCCACGGACTCGGGAGCTACACCTTC